The 15 T cell receptor beta chains below come from one sample, sequenced in a study of T cells after yellow fever vaccination. MiXCR, run by TCRdb on the 5' RACE reads, gives a single entry per CDR3 protein. The data show roughly 330,000 distinct CDR3 sequences, 6.5% to 8.5% seen once. The source was PBMCs, collected about 49 days after the first yellow fever vaccination. The receptors were sampled from a man aged 18 to 29 who received the YFV17D yellow fever vaccine.

The chain couples TRBV9 to TRBJ1-6, with 9 bases that match TRBD1. The CDR3 consists of 15 residues. V trimming: 2 bases; J trimming: 8 bases; junction bases outside the gene matches: 5. Germline V CDR1 and CDR2: SGDLS, YYNGEE. The CDR3 sequence: CASSVGTGSYSPLHF. CDR3 nucleotide sequence: TGTGCCAGCAGCGTCGGGACAGGGTCGTATTCACCCCTCCACTTT.

This chain links TRBV7-2 with TRBJ2-5; D tentatively fits TRBD1 or TRBD2 (6 bases each). This CDR3 is 16 amino acids long. Trimming left V 3 bases short and J 4 bases short, with 18 bases between. CDR1 and CDR2 (germline): SGHTA, FQGNSA. CDR3 bases: TGTGCCAGCAGCTTCGCGACGGGGGCTATGGGAGAGACCCAGTACTTC. Encoded protein: CASSFATGAMGETQYF.

Only a few counts were recorded for this clonotype. This rearrangement joins TRBV27 to TRBJ2-1; D unresolved. Germline-derived CDR1 and CDR2 are MNHEY and SMNVEV (reference sequence). The V and J ends lost 8 bases and 6 bases respectively, with 17 bases between them. The CDR3 length is 14 residues. The CDR3: CASLQTWPLNEQFF. DNA for the CDR3: TGTGCCAGCCTCCAGACTTGGCCGCTCAATGAGCAGTTCTTC.

This clonotype was observed a few times. CDR3 sequence (DNA): TGTGCCAGCAGTCTATTCGGGGGGGAAGGTGAGCAGTTCTTC. Translation gives CASSLFGGEGEQFF. V gene TRBV12-3 or TRBV12-4 combines with J gene TRBJ2-1; 8 bases agree with TRBD2. This CDR3 has 14 residues. The ends lost 5 bases at V and 9 bases at J; junction bases unmatched: 9.

This sequence joins TRBV7-6 and TRBJ1-3; TRBD1 matches 9 bases. The J segment lost 4 bases and the V segment lost 3 bases, leaving 7 bases of the junction unmatched. Per the germline V gene, CDR1 is SGHVS and CDR2 is FNYEAQ. This CDR3 region has 16 residues. Written as DNA, the CDR3 is TGTGCCAGCAGCTTCTACTCCGGGACAGGGGGAAACACCATATATTTT. It encodes CASSFYSGTGGNTIYF. The full variable domain, its missing parts supplied by reference TRBV7-6 and TRBJ1-3, is GAGVSQSPRYKVTKRGQDVALRCDPISGHVSLYWYRQALGQGPEFLTYFNYEAQQDKSGLPNDRFSAERPEGSISTLTIQRTEQRDSAMYRCASSFYSGTGGNTIYFGEGSWLTVV.

The V and J genes are TRBV18 and TRBJ2-3, with 7 bases matching TRBD1. With V trimmed by 1 base and J by 6 bases, 4 bases remained unmatched. Germline V CDR1 and CDR2: KGHSH, LQKENI. The length of the CDR3 is 14 residues. The CDR3 protein is CASSPQGAGDTQYF. As DNA, the CDR3 is TGTGCCAGCTCACCACAGGGGGCTGGGGATACGCAGTATTTT. Complete variable domain (other parts from reference TRBV18 and TRBJ2-3): NAGVMQNPRHLVRRRGQEARLRCSPMKGHSHVYWYRQLPEEGLKFMVYLQKENIIDESGMPKERFSAEFPKEGPSILRIQQVVRGDSAAYFCASSPQGAGDTQYFGPGTRLTVL.

This clonotype came up a few times. V is TRBV5-4 and J is TRBJ2-2; 8 nucleotides line up with TRBD1. The V segment lost 4 bases and the J segment 6 bases; nucleotides outside the gene matches: 5. In germline, CDR1 is SGHNT, CDR2 YYREEE (reference sequence). The CDR3 has 14 amino acids. In DNA, the CDR3 is TGTGCCAGCAGCACCGGACAGGGATCCGGGGAGCTGTTTTTT. Translating gives CASSTGQGSGELFF.

This clonotype was seen a few times. Written as DNA, the CDR3 is TGCAGTGCTAGAGATAAGAGAGCAACTAATGAAAAACTGTTTTTT. This encodes CSARDKRATNEKLFF. The chain is built from TRBV20-1 and TRBJ1-4; no reliable D call. The CDR3 length is 15 residues. In germline, CDR1 is DFQATT, CDR2 SNEGSKA (reference sequence). V lost 0 bases and J 0 bases, leaving 8 bases between the germline ends.

The chain couples TRBV5-4 to TRBJ2-2; 7 nucleotides match TRBD1. Germline values: CDR1 SGHNT, CDR2 YYREEE (reference sequence). The CDR3 has 14 residues. V shed 6 bases and J 6 bases; nucleotides not matched to a gene: 8. CDR3 in DNA: TGTGCCAGCAACACAGGGGAATGGCCCGGGGAGCTGTTTTTT. Its translation: CASNTGEWPGELFF. Based on the CDR3 plus reference TRBV5-4 and TRBJ2-2, the full variable domain is ETGVTQSPTHLIKTRGQQVTLRCSSQSGHNTVSWYQQALGQGPQFIFQYYREEENGRGNFPPRFSGLQFPNYSSELNVNALELDDSALYLCASNTGEWPGELFFGEGSRLTVL.

The sample holds a few counts of this clonotype. The chain combines TRBV5-1 with TRBJ2-3, with D possibly being TRBD2 (7 bases). Germline lookup yields CDR1 SGHRS and CDR2 YFSETQ. Trimming left V 2 bases short and J 4 bases short, with 17 bases between. The CDR3 length is 16 residues. The CDR3 nucleotides read TGCGCCAGCAGCTTAGGACGTGGGGGGGCACCAGATACGCAGTATTTT. It is translated as CASSLGRGGAPDTQYF.

The chain employs TRBV2 and TRBJ1-1; D gene ambiguous. V was trimmed by 2 bases and J by 3 bases, leaving 13 bases between them. Germline CDR1 SNHLY, CDR2 FYNNEI. This CDR3 has 15 residues. The CDR3 nucleotides read TGTGCCAGCAGTGAAATGGGGATCGGGCACACTGAAGCTTTCTTT. It is translated as CASSEMGIGHTEAFF.

This clonotype was observed many times. This chain links TRBV7-9 with TRBJ1-5, with D hard to call. Trimming removed 5 bases at V and 1 base at J, with 9 bases between. The CDR3 spans 14 residues. The germline gives CDR1 SEHNR, CDR2 FQNEAQ (reference sequence). CDR3 DNA: TGTGCCAGCAGCCTGGGTTTCAGCAATCAGCCCCAGCATTTT. Amino acids: CASSLGFSNQPQHF.

This clonotype was seen only a few times. The rearrangement joins TRBV4-2 to TRBJ2-7, with unresolved D. Germline V gene lookup returns CDR1 LGHNA and CDR2 YNFKEQ. The V end lost 1 base, the J end lost 4 bases, and 17 bases lay between the germline ends. The CDR3 covers 16 residues. This chain's CDR3 is CASSQASQHIQYEQYF. CDR3 DNA sequence: TGTGCCAGCAGCCAAGCCTCACAACACATCCAATACGAGCAGTACTTC.

The rearrangement joins TRBV20-1 to TRBJ2-3, with D tentatively TRBD2 (6 bases). Germline CDR1 and CDR2: DFQATT and SNEGSKA (reference sequence). V lost 3 bases to trimming and J lost 2 bases, with 9 bases between them. This CDR3 region has 13 residues. The DNA for the CDR3 is TGCAGTGCTAGGGGGACTGACACAGATACGCAGTATTTT. Its protein is CSARGTDTDTQYF.

The chain carries TRBV4-1 and TRBJ1-3; possible D gene TRBD1, 6 bases. CDR1 and CDR2 (germline): MGHRA, YSYEKL. There are 15 residues in the CDR3. Between the trimmed V and J ends, which lost 4 bases and 2 bases, there was a span of 12 bases. The CDR3: CASSPPNRAGNTIYF. CDR3 nucleotide sequence: TGCGCCAGCAGCCCCCCCAACAGGGCTGGAAACACCATATATTTT.